One sample yielded the 24 T cell receptor beta chains listed below, sequenced in a study of identical twins. MiXCR, applied by TCRdb to the 5' RACE reads, yields one record per CDR3 protein. Here the sample spans hundreds of thousands of distinct CDR3 sequences, approximately 9% being singletons. These data were likewise used in another study, on yellow fever vaccine responses in identical twins.

The sample comprised PBMCs. These TCRs come from a woman between 18 and 29 years old in good health.

The rearrangement links TRBV28 to TRBJ2-7; 9 bases match TRBD1. The junction had 7 bases not matched to a gene; V was cut back by 10 bases and J by 6 bases. CDR1 MDHEN and CDR2 SYDVKM come from the germline V gene. This CDR3 is 12 amino acids long. The CDR3 is CATWDRVFEQYF. DNA for the CDR3: TGTGCCACCTGGGACAGGGTCTTCGAGCAGTACTTC.

V and J are TRBV27 and TRBJ2-5; 8 bases match TRBD2. Germline CDR1 and CDR2: MNHEY and SMNVEV (reference sequence). This CDR3 is built from 16 residues. V was clipped by 7 bases and J by 3 bases; unmatched bases: 13. CDR3 sequence: CASTPLGSGGKETQYF. CDR3 DNA sequence: TGTGCCAGCACTCCCTTAGGAAGCGGGGGAAAAGAGACCCAGTACTTC.

The rearrangement joins TRBV29-1 to TRBJ2-1; 7 bases fit TRBD2. With 1 base clipped from V and 9 bases from J, the junction kept 9 bases outside the gene matches. Germline loops: CDR1 SQVTM, CDR2 ANQGSEA. CDR3 size: 14 residues. The CDR3 here is CSVEAPGLKGEQFF. CDR3 nucleotides: TGCAGCGTTGAAGCCCCGGGACTAAAGGGTGAGCAGTTCTTC.

The table lists this clonotype with many counts. The gene calls are TRBV10-3 and TRBJ2-7; the match to TRBD2 covers 9 bases. This CDR3 is 15 amino acids long. The germline V gene has CDR1 ENHRY and CDR2 SYGVKD. V lost 0 bases to trimming and J lost 2 bases; unmatched junction nucleotides: 2. CDR3 DNA: TGTGCCATCAGTGAGTCCCTAGCGGGAACCTACGAGCAGTACTTC. Amino acid sequence: CAISESLAGTYEQYF.

This clonotype was observed many times. The DNA for the CDR3 is TGTGCCAGCAGCTCCCCAACGTATTACAATGAGCAGTTCTTC. Translating it yields CASSSPTYYNEQFF. The chain has TRBV7-8 and TRBJ2-1; D unresolved. Germline assignment: CDR1 SGHVS and CDR2 FQNEAQ. The CDR3 length is 14 residues. The ends were cut back, 4 bases at V and 4 bases at J, with 11 bases in the middle. Variable domain in full (rest from reference TRBV7-8 and TRBJ2-1): GAGVSQSPRYKVAKRGQDVALRCDPISGHVSLFWYQQALGQGPEFLTYFQNEAQLDKSGLPSDRFFAERPEGSVSTLKIQRTQQEDSAVYLCASSSPTYYNEQFFGPGTRLTVL.

This clonotype appeared many times. The rearrangement joins TRBV14 to TRBJ2-5, with 10 bases lining up with TRBD1. Germline V CDR1 and CDR2: SGHDN, FVKESK. Losses at the gene ends were 4 bases for V and 5 bases for J; bases not matched to a gene: 7. CDR3 length equals 15 residues. CDR3 nucleotides: TGTGCCAGCAGCCTTCAGACAGGGGGCTATGAGACCCAGTACTTC. It is translated as CASSLQTGGYETQYF. Full variable domain (outside the CDR3, taken from reference TRBV14 and TRBJ2-5): EAGVTQFPSHSVIEKGQTVTLRCDPISGHDNLYWYRRVMGKEIKFLLHFVKESKQDESGMPNNRFLAERTGGTYSTLKVQPAELEDSGVYFCASSLQTGGYETQYFGPGTRLLVL.

The V gene is TRBV7-9, the J gene TRBJ2-1; 9 bases are shared with TRBD1. Germline CDR1 is SEHNR and CDR2 is FQNEAQ (reference sequence). J was trimmed by 7 bases and V by 4 bases; bases with no gene match: 11. The CDR3 runs to 16 residues. The CDR3 loop is CASSSYTGGRVNEQFF. DNA for the CDR3: TGTGCCAGCAGCTCGTACACAGGGGGCAGAGTGAATGAGCAGTTCTTC. Full variable domain (outside the CDR3, taken from reference TRBV7-9 and TRBJ2-1): DTGVSQNPRHKITKRGQNVTFRCDPISEHNRLYWYRQTLGQGPEFLTYFQNEAQLEKSRLLSDRFSAERPKGSFSTLEIQRTEQGDSAMYLCASSSYTGGRVNEQFFGPGTRLTVL.

This clonotype was detected a few times. The chain recombines TRBV20-1 with TRBJ2-1; maybe TRBD2 (6 bases). Trimming shortened V by 5 bases and J by 0 bases, and 11 bases separated the two germline ends. The CDR3 has 14 residues. The germline V gene encodes CDR1 DFQATT and CDR2 SNEGSKA (reference sequence). In DNA form, the CDR3 reads TGCAGTGCTGTAGCGGTAAGCTCCTACAATGAGCAGTTCTTC. This sequence encodes CSAVAVSSYNEQFF.

The rearrangement uses TRBV7-2 and TRBJ2-1, with 9 bases identical to TRBD2. The CDR3 runs 16 residues. The ends lost 2 bases at V and 8 bases at J; junction bases unmatched: 10. The germline gives CDR1 SGHTA, CDR2 FQGNSA. The CDR3 DNA reads TGTGCCAGCAGCTTATTTGGCGGGGGGGCCAGGGATGAGCAGTTCTTC. This codes for CASSLFGGGARDEQFF.

This chain uses TRBV27 with TRBJ2-7, with 9 bases identical to TRBD1. V gave up 6 bases and J gave up 11 bases; unmatched junction bases: 14. Germline lookup yields CDR1 MNHEY and CDR2 SMNVEV (reference sequence). The CDR3 covers 14 residues. CDR3 amino acids: CASSAGDRAGKKYF. For the CDR3, the DNA is TGTGCCAGCAGCGCGGGGGACAGGGCAGGCAAAAAGTACTTC.

V and J are TRBV30 and TRBJ1-1, with D possibly being TRBD1 (5 bases). Trimming pared 8 bases from V and 1 base from J, leaving 8 bases between. The CDR3 length is 11 residues. Germline V gene sequence: CDR1 GTSNPN, CDR2 SVGIG (reference sequence). The CDR3 region is CASGQNTEAFF. The CDR3 bases are TGTGCCAGTGGACAGAACACTGAAGCTTTCTTT.

This clonotype was found many times. The chain carries TRBV7-9 and TRBJ1-1; D is possibly TRBD1 (6 bases). The CDR3 covers 15 residues. Trimming left V 1 base short and J 0 bases short, with 9 bases between. Looked up from germline, CDR1 is SEHNR and CDR2 is FQNEAQ (reference sequence). The CDR3 sequence is CASSLGGQLNTEAFF. Here the CDR3 DNA reads TGTGCCAGCAGCTTAGGCGGACAGCTGAACACTGAAGCTTTCTTT.

V usage is TRBV28 and J usage is TRBJ2-3; TRBD1 matches at 9 bases. J lost 7 bases, V lost 6 bases, and 5 bases had no gene match. This CDR3 has 13 residues. Germline V CDR1 and CDR2: MDHEN, SYDVKM. The CDR3 nucleotides are TGTGCCAGCAGGGAACAGGGGGCGTATACGCAGTATTTT. Translating gives CASREQGAYTQYF.

V gene TRBV7-2 combines with J gene TRBJ2-1; unclear D gene. CDR1 SGHTA and CDR2 FQGNSA come from the germline V gene. V was clipped by 1 base and J by 5 bases, with 12 bases between them. The CDR3 extends over 15 amino acids. The CDR3 here is CASSLGRLRNNEQFF. For the CDR3, the DNA is TGTGCCAGCAGCTTAGGGCGTCTGCGAAACAATGAGCAGTTCTTC.

In this sample, this clonotype turned up many times. V gene TRBV12-3 or TRBV12-4 combines with J gene TRBJ1-5; 7 bases are a match to TRBD1. This CDR3 spans 14 amino acids. Germline trimming cut 4 bases from V and 5 bases from J; bases unmatched to any gene: 5. Written as DNA, the CDR3 is TGTGCCAGCAGTTCGCGACAGGGTGATCAGCCCCAGCATTTT. Residues: CASSSRQGDQPQHF.

Concerning this clonotype itself: Mismatch with germline at one junction end may stem from a read error. The J gene is TRBJ2-2, the V gene TRBV28; 9 bases align to TRBD1. This CDR3 spans 14 amino acids. CDR1 and CDR2 from the germline V gene are MDHEN and SYDVKM. As DNA, the CDR3 is TGTGCCGGCAGTAGACAGGGGGGGACCGGGGAGCTGTTTTTT. This translates into CAGSRQGGTGELFF. The full variable domain, in which reference TRBV28 and TRBJ2-2 provide the parts outside the CDR3, is DVKVTQSSRYLVKRTGEKVFLECVQDMDHENMFWYRQDPGLGLRLIYFSYDVKMKEKGDIPEGYSVSREKKERFSLILESASTNQTSMYLCAGSRQGGTGELFFGEGSRLTVL.

This clonotype was observed a handful of times. This chain joins TRBV6-2 or TRBV6-3 and TRBJ1-1; D gene uncertain. V shed 6 bases and J shed 3 bases, with 8 bases lying between them. The CDR3 extends over 12 amino acids. Germline lookup yields CDR1 MNHEY and CDR2 SVGEGT. As DNA, the CDR3 is TGTGCCAGCAGGGTGAGTTACACTGAAGCTTTCTTT. Translated, it gives CASRVSYTEAFF.

This chain uses TRBV27 with TRBJ2-7; 10 bases line up with TRBD2. Looked up from germline, CDR1 is MNHEY and CDR2 is SMNVEV (reference sequence). This CDR3 region has 16 residues. V gave up 4 bases and J gave up 2 bases; unmatched junction bases: 8. The CDR3 is CASSSKAGGIPYEQYF. The CDR3, as DNA: TGTGCCAGCAGTTCGAAAGCGGGGGGGATCCCCTACGAGCAGTACTTC.

In its sample, this clonotype was seen a few times. V gene TRBV7-2 combines with J gene TRBJ2-1; possibly TRBD1 for D (5 bases). This CDR3 is built from 12 residues. The V gene lost 5 bases and the J gene lost 8 bases, with 10 bases spanning the gap. Germline V gene lookup returns CDR1 SGHTA and CDR2 FQGNSA. CDR3 protein: CASSPLQDEQFF. The DNA of the CDR3 is TGTGCCAGCAGCCCCCTACAGGATGAGCAGTTCTTC.

The J gene is TRBJ2-6, the V gene TRBV27; no clear D. Germline CDR1 is MNHEY and CDR2 is SMNVEV (reference sequence). This CDR3 comprises 15 residues. V gave up 7 bases and J gave up 1 base, with 11 bases separating them. CDR3 coding DNA: TGTGCCAGCACCAAACAAGGATCTGGGGCCAACGTCCTGACTTTC. Translation: CASTKQGSGANVLTF.

This chain joins TRBV5-1 and TRBJ1-1; D gene unclear. The germline V gene has CDR1 SGHRS and CDR2 YFSETQ. V was pared by 0 bases and J by 2 bases, with 11 bases between. This CDR3 region has 15 residues. The CDR3 nucleotides are TGCGCCAGCAGCTTGGCCGCCCAATATAACACTGAAGCTTTCTTT. Amino acid sequence: CASSLAAQYNTEAFF.

This clonotype was detected only a few times. The chain carries TRBV12-3 or TRBV12-4 and TRBJ1-1; D not certain. There are 15 residues in the CDR3. The germline V and J ends were trimmed by 7 bases and 1 base, with 16 bases remaining between them. CDR3 DNA sequence: TGTGCCAGCAAAGATCGGGTGGGCTCGAACACTGAAGCTTTCTTT. As protein: CASKDRVGSNTEAFF.

The chain is built from TRBV4-2 and TRBJ2-5; 8 bases are a match to TRBD2. The germline gives CDR1 LGHNA, CDR2 YNFKEQ. The CDR3 has 16 residues. Trimming at V came to 0 bases and at J to 3 bases, leaving 6 bases not matched to a gene. The CDR3 region is CASSQEELAVEETQYF. The CDR3 DNA reads TGTGCCAGCAGCCAAGAAGAACTAGCGGTAGAAGAGACCCAGTACTTC.

This clonotype was detected only a few times. The chain uses TRBV6-4 and TRBJ2-1; 13 nucleotides match TRBD2. Germline CDR1 reads MRHNA; CDR2 reads SNTAGT. The CDR3 runs 15 residues. The trim removed 4 bases at V and 10 bases at J, leaving 7 bases unmatched. CDR3 loop: CASSGEGLAGVEQFF. The DNA of the CDR3 is TGTGCCAGCAGTGGCGAAGGACTAGCGGGAGTGGAGCAGTTCTTC.